Reported below is one T cell receptor beta chain. Its antigen remains unidentified. Pooled in the analysis were second doses at about 4 or about 12 weeks. TCRdb keeps only in-frame clones here, not all; method: immunoSEQ multiplex PCR. The sample yields about 110,000 clones, 87% seen once. The entry originates in a study of T cell responses to AZD1222 COVID-19 vaccine. The germline CDR1 and CDR2 sequences are SQVTM and ANQGSEA. V shed 1 base and J shed 5 bases, with 12 bases lying between them. The CDR3 contains 14 residues. Study-level results: Clonal diversity may have been underestimated, and the donors were mostly white British, with more females than males. Repertoires were collected only later (after the peak T cell response had occurred). Just a handful of AZD1222 recipients were seropositive at baseline.

J is TRBJ2-1 and V is TRBV29-1; D uncertain. This clonotype originated in an adult who received the AZD1222 COVID-19 vaccine. The material sequenced was peripheral blood, taken 28 days after the second AZD1222 dose. As DNA, the CDR3 is TGCAGCGTTGAAGTTCATCCCAGGAACAATGAGCAGTTCTTC. Residues: CSVEVHPRNNEQFF.